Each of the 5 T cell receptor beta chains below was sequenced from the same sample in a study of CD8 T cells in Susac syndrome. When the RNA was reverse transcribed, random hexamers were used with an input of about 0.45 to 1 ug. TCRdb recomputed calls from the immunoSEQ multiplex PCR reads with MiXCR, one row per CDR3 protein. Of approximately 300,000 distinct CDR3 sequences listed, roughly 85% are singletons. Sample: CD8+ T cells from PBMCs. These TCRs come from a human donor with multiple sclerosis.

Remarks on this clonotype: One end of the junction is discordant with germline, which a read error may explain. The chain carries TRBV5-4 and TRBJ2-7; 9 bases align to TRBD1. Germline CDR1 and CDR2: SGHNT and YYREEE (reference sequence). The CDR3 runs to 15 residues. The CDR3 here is CASGLPGQGVYEQYF. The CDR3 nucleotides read TGTGCCAGCGGCTTACCGGGACAGGGAGTCTACGAGCAGTACTTC.

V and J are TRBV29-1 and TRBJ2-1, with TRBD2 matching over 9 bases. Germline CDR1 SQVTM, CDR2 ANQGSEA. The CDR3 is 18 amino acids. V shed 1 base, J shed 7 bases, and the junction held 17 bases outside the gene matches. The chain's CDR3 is CSVEGTRWIAGDGNEQFF. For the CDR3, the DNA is TGCAGCGTTGAAGGAACTCGGTGGATAGCGGGAGATGGAAATGAGCAGTTCTTC.

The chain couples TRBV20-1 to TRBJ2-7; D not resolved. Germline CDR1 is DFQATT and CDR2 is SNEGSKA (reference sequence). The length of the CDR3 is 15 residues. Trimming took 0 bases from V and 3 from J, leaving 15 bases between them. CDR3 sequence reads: CSARDREIGGYEQYF. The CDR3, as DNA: TGCAGTGCTAGAGATAGGGAAATTGGCGGCTACGAGCAGTACTTC.

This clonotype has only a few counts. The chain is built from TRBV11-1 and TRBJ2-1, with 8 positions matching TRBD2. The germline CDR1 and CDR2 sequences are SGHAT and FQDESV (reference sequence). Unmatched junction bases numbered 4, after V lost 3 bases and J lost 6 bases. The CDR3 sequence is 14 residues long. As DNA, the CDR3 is TGTGCCAGCAGCTTGGGACTAGAGTCCAATGAGCAGTTCTTC. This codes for CASSLGLESNEQFF. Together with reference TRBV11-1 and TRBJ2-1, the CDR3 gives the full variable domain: EAEVAQSPRYKITEKSQAVAFWCDPISGHATLYWYRQILGQGPELLVQFQDESVVDDSQLPKDRFSAERLKGVDSTLKIQPAELGDSAMYLCASSLGLESNEQFFGPGTRLTVL.

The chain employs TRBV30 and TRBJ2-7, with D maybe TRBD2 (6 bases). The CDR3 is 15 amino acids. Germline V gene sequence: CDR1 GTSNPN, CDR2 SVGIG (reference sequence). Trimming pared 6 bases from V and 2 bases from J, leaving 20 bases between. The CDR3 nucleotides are TGTGCCTGCCACCCGGGGGAAATTGAAACCTACGAGCAGTACTTC. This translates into CACHPGEIETYEQYF. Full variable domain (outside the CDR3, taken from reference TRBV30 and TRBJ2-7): SQTIHQWPATLVQPVGSPLSLECTVEGTSNPNLYWYRQAAGRGLQLLFYSVGIGQISSEVPQNLSASRPQDRQFILSSKKLLLSDSGFYLCACHPGEIETYEQYFGPGTRLTVT.